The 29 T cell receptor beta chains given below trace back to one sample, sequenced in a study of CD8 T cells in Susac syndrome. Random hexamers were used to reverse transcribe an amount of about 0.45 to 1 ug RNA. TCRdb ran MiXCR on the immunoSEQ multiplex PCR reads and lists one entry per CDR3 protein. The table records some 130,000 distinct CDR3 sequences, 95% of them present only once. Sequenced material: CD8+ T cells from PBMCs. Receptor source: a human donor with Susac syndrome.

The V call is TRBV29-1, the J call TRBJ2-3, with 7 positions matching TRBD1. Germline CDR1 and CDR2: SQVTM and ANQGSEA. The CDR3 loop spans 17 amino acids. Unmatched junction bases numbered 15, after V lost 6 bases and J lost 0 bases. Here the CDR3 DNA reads TGCAGCGTCGAAATCTGGGACAGCTCACAAAGCACAGATACGCAGTATTTT. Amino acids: CSVEIWDSSQSTDTQYF.

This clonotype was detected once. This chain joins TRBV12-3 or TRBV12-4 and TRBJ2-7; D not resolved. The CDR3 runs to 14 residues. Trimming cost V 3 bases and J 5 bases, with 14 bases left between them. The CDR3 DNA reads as TGTGCCAGCAGTTTTTCCTCTTTAGGGCACGAGCAGTACTTC. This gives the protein CASSFSSLGHEQYF.

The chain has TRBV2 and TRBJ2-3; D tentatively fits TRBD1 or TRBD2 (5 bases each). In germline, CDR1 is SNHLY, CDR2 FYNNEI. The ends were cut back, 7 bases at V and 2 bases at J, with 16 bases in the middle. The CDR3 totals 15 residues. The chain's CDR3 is CASKPPGRITDTQYF. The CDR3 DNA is TGTGCCAGCAAACCCCCGGGACGGATCACAGATACGCAGTATTTT.

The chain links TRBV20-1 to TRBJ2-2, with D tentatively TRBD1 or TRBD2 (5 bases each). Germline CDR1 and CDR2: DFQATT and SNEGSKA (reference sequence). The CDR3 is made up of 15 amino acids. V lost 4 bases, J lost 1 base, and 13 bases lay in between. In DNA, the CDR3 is TGCAGTGCTATGCTACGGGACCGGAACACCGGGGAGCTGTTTTTT. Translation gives CSAMLRDRNTGELFF.

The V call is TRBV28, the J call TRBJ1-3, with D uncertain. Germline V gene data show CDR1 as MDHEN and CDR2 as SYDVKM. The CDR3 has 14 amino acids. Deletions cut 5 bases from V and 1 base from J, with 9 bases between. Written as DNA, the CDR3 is TGTGCCAGCAGTACAGATTTTTCTGGAAACACCATATATTTT. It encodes CASSTDFSGNTIYF.

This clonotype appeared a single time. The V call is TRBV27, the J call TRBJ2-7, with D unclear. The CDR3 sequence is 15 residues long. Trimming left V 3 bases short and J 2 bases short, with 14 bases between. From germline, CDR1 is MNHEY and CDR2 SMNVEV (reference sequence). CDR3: CASSFAELGAYEQYF. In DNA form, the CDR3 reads TGTGCCAGCAGTTTCGCTGAATTGGGCGCCTACGAGCAGTACTTC.

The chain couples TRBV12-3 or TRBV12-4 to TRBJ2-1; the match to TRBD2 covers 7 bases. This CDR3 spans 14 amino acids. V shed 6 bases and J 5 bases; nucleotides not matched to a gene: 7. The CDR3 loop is CASSPSGDDNEQFF. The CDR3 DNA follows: TGTGCCAGCAGCCCCAGCGGGGACGACAATGAGCAGTTCTTC.

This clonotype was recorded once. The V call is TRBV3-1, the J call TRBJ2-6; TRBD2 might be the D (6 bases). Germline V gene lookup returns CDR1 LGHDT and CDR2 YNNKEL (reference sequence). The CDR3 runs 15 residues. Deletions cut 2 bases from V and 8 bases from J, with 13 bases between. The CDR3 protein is CASSQFQGGPNVLTF. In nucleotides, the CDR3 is TGTGCCAGCAGCCAATTCCAGGGAGGTCCCAACGTCCTGACTTTC.

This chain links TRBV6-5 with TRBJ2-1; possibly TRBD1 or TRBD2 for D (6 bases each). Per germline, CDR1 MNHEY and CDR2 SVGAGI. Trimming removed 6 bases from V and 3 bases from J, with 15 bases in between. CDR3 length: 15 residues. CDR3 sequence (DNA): TGTGCCAGCAGCAAAGGGGGGAGTCTCTACAATGAGCAGTTCTTC. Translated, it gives CASSKGGSLYNEQFF.

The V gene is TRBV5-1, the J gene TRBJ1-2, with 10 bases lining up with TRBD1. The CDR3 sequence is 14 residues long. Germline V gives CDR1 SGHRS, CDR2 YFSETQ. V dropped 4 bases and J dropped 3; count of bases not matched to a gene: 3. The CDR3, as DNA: TGCGCCAGCAGCCCCGGGACAGGGGACTATGGCTACACCTTC. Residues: CASSPGTGDYGYTF. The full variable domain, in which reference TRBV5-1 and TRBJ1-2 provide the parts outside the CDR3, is KAGVTQTPRYLIKTRGQQVTLSCSPISGHRSVSWYQQTPGQGLQFLFEYFSETQRNKGNFPGRFSGRQFSNSRSEMNVSTLELGDSALYLCASSPGTGDYGYTFGSGTRLTVV.

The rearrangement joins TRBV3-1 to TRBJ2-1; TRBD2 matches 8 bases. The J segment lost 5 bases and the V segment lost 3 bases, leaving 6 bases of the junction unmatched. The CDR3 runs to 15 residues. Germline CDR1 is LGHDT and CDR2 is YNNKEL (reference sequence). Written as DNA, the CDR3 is TGTGCCAGCAGCCAGGGGCCGGGAGGGAACAATGAGCAGTTCTTC. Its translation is CASSQGPGGNNEQFF.

The CDR3 nucleotides are TGTGCCAGCAGCTTGTGGACAGGGGGCTACGAGCAGTACTTC. Translation gives CASSLWTGGYEQYF. The chain has TRBV5-5 and TRBJ2-7; 10 bases agree with TRBD1. This CDR3 is built from 14 residues. The J segment lost 3 bases and the V segment lost 1 base, leaving 1 base of the junction unmatched. Germline CDR1 reads SGHKS; CDR2 reads YYEKEE (reference sequence).

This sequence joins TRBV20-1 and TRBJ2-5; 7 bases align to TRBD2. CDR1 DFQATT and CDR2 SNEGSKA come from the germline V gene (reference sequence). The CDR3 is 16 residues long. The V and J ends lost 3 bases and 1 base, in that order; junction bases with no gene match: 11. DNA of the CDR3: TGCAGTGCTAGTCCCCCCCTAGCGGACCTCCAAGAGACCCAGTACTTC. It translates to CSASPPLADLQETQYF.

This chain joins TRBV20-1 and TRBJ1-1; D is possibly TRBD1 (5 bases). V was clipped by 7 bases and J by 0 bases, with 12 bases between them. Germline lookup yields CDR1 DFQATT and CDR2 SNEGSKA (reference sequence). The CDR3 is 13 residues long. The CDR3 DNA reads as TGCAGTGTCCCGGGACCCATGAACACTGAAGCTTTCTTT. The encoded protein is CSVPGPMNTEAFF.

CDR3 protein: CASRGGSYEQYF. The CDR3 coding sequence is TGTGCCAGTAGGGGGGGCTCCTACGAGCAGTACTTC. The chain uses TRBV19 and TRBJ2-7; tentatively, D is TRBD2 (6 bases). The CDR3 covers 12 residues. The germline V and J ends were trimmed by 6 bases and 0 bases, with 6 bases remaining between them. The germline gives CDR1 LNHDA, CDR2 SQIVND (reference sequence).

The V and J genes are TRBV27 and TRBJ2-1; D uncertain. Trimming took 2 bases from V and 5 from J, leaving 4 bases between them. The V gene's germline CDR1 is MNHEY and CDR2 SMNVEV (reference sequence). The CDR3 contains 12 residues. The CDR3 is CASSLPNNEQFF. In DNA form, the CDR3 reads TGTGCCAGCAGTTTACCGAACAATGAGCAGTTCTTC.

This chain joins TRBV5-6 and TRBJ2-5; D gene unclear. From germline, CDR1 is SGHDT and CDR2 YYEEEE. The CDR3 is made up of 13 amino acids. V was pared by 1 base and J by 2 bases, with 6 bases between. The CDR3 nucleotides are TGTGCCAGCAGCTTGACAGTACAAGAGACCCAGTACTTC. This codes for CASSLTVQETQYF. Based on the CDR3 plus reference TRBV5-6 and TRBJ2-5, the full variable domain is DAGVTQSPTHLIKTRGQQVTLRCSPKSGHDTVSWYQQALGQGPQFIFQYYEEEERQRGNFPDRFSGHQFPNYSSELNVNALLLGDSALYLCASSLTVQETQYFGPGTRLLVL.

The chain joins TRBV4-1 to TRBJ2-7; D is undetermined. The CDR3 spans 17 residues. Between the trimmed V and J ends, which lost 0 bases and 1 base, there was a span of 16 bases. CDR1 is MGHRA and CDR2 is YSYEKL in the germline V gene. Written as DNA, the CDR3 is TGCGCCAGCAGCCAAGAATTCCTCCAGAGCCCGTCCTACGAGCAGTACTTC. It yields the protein CASSQEFLQSPSYEQYF.

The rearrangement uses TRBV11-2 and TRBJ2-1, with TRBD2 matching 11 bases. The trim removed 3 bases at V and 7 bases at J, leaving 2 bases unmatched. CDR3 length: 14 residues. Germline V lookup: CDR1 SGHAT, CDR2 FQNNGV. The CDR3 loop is CASSLPSGGNEQFF. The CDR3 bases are TGTGCCAGCAGCTTGCCTAGCGGGGGGAATGAGCAGTTCTTC. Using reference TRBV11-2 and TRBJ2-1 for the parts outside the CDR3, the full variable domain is EAGVAQSPRYKIIEKRQSVAFWCNPISGHATLYWYQQILGQGPKLLIQFQNNGVVDDSQLPKDRFSAERLKGVDSTLKIQPAKLEDSAVYLCASSLPSGGNEQFFGPGTRLTVL.

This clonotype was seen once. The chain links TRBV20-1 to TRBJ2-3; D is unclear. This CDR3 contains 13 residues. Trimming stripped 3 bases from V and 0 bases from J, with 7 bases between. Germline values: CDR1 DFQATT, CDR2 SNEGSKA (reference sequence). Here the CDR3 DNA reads TGCAGTGCTAGGGACCCTAGCACAGATACGCAGTATTTT. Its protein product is CSARDPSTDTQYF.

The CDR3 DNA reads TGTGCCACCAGCGCGAAAACCTCTTTAGCCTATGGCTACACCTTC. It yields the protein CATSAKTSLAYGYTF. The chain links TRBV15 to TRBJ1-2, with D unclear. Germline lookup yields CDR1 LNHNV and CDR2 YYDKDF (reference sequence). The CDR3 length is 15 residues. V was pared by 5 bases and J by 4 bases, with 17 bases between.

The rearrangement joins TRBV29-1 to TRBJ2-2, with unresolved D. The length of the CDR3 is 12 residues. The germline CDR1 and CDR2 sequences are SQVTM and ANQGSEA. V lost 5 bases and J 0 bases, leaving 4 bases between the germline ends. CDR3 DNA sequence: TGCAGCGTTACCCCGAACACCGGGGAGCTGTTTTTT. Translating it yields CSVTPNTGELFF.

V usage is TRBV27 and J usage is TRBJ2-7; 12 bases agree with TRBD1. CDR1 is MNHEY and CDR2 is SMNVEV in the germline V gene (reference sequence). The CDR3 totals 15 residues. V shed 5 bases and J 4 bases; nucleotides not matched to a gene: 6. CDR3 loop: CASSPRGQGAYEQYF. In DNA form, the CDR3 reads TGTGCCAGCAGTCCCCGGGGACAGGGGGCTTACGAGCAGTACTTC.

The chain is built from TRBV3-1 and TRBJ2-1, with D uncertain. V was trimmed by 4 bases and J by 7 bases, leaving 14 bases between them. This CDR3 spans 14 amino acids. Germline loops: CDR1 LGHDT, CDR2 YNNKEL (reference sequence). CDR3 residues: CASSPDAVVNEQFF. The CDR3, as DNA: TGTGCCAGCAGCCCAGACGCAGTCGTGAATGAGCAGTTCTTC.

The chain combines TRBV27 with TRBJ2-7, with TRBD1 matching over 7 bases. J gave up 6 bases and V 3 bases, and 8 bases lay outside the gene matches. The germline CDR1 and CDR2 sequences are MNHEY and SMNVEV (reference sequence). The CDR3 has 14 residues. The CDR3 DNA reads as TGTGCCAGCAGTTTTGAGTCACAGGGGTCCGAGCAGTACTTC. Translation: CASSFESQGSEQYF.

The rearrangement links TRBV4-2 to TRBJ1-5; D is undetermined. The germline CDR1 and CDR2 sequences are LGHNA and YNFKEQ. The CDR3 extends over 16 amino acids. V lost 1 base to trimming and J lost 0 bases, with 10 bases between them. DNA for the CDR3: TGTGCCAGCAGCCAAGTTGCCGGAAATAGCAATCAGCCCCAGCATTTT. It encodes CASSQVAGNSNQPQHF.

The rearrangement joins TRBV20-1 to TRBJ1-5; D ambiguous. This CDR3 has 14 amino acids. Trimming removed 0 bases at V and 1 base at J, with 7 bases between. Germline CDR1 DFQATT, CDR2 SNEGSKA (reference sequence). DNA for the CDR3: TGCAGTGCTAGAGATGGAAAGAGCAATCAGCCCCAGCATTTT. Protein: CSARDGKSNQPQHF.

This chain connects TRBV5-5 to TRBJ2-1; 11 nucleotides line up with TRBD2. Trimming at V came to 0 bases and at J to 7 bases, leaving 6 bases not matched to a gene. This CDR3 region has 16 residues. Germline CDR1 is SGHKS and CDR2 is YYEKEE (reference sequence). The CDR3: CASSLALAGVANEQFF. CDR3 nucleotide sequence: TGTGCCAGCAGCTTGGCACTAGCGGGAGTAGCGAATGAGCAGTTCTTC.

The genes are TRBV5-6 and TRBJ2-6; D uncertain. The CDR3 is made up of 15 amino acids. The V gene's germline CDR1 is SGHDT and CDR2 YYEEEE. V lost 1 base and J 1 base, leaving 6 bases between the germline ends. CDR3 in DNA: TGTGCCAGCAGCTTGAAGTCTTCTGGGGCCAACGTCCTGACTTTC. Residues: CASSLKSSGANVLTF. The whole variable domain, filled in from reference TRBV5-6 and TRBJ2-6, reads DAGVTQSPTHLIKTRGQQVTLRCSPKSGHDTVSWYQQALGQGPQFIFQYYEEEERQRGNFPDRFSGHQFPNYSSELNVNALLLGDSALYLCASSLKSSGANVLTFGAGSRLTVL.